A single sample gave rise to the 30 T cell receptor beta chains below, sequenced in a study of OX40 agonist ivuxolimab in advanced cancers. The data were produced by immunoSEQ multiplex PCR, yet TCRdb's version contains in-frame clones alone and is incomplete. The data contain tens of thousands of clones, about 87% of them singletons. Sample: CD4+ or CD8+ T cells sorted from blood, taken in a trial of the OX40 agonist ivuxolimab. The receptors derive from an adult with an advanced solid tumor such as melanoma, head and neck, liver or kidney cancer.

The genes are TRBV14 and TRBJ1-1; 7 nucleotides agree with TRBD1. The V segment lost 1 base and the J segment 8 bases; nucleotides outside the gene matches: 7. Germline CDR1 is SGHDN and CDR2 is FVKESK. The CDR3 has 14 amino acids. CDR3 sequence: CASSQGGTAIEAFF. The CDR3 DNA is TGTGCCAGCAGCCAAGGCGGGACAGCTATCGAAGCTTTCTTT.

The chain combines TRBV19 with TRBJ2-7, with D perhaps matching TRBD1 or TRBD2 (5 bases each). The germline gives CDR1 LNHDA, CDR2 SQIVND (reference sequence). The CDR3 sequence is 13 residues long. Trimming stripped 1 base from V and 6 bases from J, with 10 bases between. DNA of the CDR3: TGTGCCAGTAGTATAGGAGGGGCAATCGAGCAGTACTTC. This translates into CASSIGGAIEQYF.

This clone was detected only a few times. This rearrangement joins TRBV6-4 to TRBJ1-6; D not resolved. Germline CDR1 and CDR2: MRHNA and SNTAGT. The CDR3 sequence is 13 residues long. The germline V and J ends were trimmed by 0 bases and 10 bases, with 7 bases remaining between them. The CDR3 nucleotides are TGTGCCAGCAGTGACTCGTCTAAATCACCCCTCCACTTT. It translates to CASSDSSKSPLHF.

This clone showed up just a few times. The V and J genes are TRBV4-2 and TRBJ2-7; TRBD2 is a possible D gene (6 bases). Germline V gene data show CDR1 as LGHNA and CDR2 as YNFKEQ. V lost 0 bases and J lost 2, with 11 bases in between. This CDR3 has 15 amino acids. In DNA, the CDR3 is TGTGCCAGCAGCCAAGAGGGGGAGGCTGCCTACGAGCAGTACTTC. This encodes CASSQEGEAAYEQYF.

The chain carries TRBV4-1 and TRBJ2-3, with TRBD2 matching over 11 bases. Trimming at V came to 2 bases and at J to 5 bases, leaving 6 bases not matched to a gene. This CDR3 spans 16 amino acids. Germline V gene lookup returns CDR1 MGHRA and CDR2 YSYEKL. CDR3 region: CASSQYSGRAEDTQYF. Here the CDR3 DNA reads TGCGCCAGCAGCCAATATAGCGGGAGGGCAGAAGATACGCAGTATTTT.

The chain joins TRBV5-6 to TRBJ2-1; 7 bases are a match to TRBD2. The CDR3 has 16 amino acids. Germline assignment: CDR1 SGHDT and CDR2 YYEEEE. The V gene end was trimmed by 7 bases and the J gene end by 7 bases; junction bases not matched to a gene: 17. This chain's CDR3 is CASLRAAGALVNEQFF. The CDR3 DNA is TGTGCCAGCCTCCGAGCGGCGGGAGCTTTGGTAAATGAGCAGTTCTTC.

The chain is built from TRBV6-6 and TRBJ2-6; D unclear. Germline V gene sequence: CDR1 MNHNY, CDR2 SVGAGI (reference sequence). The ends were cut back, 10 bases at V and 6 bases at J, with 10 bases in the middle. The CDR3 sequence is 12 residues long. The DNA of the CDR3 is TGTGCCACCCATGCGGAGGCCAACGTCCTGACTTTC. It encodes CATHAEANVLTF.

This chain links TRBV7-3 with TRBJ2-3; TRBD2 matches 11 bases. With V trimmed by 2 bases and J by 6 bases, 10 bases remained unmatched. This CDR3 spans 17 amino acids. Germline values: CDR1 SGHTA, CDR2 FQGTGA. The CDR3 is CASSLFRASGRSDTQYF. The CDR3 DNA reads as TGTGCCAGCAGCTTATTTCGGGCTAGCGGGAGGTCGGATACGCAGTATTTT. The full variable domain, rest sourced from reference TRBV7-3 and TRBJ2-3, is GAGVSQTPSNKVTEKGKYVELRCDPISGHTALYWYRQSLGQGPEFLIYFQGTGAADDSGLPNDRFFAVRPEGSVSTLKIQRTERGDSAVYLCASSLFRASGRSDTQYFGPGTRLTVL.

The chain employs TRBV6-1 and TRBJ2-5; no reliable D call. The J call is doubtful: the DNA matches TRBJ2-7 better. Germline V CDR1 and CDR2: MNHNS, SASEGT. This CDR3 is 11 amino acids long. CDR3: CASTGAYEQYF. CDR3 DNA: TGTGCCAGCACGGGCGCCTACGAGCAGTACTTC.

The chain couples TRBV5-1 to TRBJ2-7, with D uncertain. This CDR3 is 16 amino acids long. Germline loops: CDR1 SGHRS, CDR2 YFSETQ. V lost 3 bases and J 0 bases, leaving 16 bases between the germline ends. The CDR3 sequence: CASSYRIDMSSYEQYF. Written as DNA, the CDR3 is TGCGCCAGCAGCTACCGGATAGATATGAGCTCCTACGAGCAGTACTTC.

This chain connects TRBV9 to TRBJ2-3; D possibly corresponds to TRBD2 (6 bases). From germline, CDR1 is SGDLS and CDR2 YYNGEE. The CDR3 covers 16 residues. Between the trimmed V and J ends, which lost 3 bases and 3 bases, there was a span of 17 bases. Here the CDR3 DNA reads TGTGCCAGCAGCGGGGGGGAGCTCCCAGGAACAGATACGCAGTATTTT. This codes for CASSGGELPGTDTQYF.

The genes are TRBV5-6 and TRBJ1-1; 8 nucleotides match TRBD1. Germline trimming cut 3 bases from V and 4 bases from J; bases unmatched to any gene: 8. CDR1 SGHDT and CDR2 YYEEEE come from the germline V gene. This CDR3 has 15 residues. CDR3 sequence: CASSSDRVYATEAFF. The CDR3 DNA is TGTGCCAGCAGCTCGGACAGGGTTTATGCCACTGAAGCTTTCTTT.

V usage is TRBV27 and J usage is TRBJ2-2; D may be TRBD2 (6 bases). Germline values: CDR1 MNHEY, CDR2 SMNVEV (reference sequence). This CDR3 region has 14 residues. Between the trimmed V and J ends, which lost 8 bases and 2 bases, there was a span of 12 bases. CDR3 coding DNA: TGTGCCAGCGTTGGTAGCGGAAACACCGGGGAGCTGTTTTTT. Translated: CASVGSGNTGELFF.

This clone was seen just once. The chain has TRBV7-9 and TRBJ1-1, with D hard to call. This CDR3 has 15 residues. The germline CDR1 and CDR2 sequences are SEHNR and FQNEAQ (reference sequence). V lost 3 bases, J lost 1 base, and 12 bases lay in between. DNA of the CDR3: TGTGCCAGCAGCTTGGATCGGCTACCGAACACTGAAGCTTTCTTT. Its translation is CASSLDRLPNTEAFF.

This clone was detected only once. The CDR3: CATGNRQIEGYTGELFF. In DNA, the CDR3 is TGTGCCACGGGGAACAGGCAAATCGAGGGCTACACCGGGGAGCTGTTTTTT. This chain joins TRBV19 and TRBJ2-2; D may match TRBD1 or TRBD2 (5 bases each). The CDR3 has 17 amino acids. With 10 bases removed from V and 3 bases from J, the gap between germline ends came to 24 bases. Germline V gives CDR1 LNHDA, CDR2 SQIVND (reference sequence). Full variable domain (remainder filled in from reference TRBV19 and TRBJ2-2): DGGITQSPKYLFRKEGQNVTLSCEQNLNHDAMYWYRQDPGQGLRLIYYSQIVNDFQKGDIAEGYSVSREKKESFPLTVTSAQKNPTAFYLCATGNRQIEGYTGELFFGEGSRLTVL.

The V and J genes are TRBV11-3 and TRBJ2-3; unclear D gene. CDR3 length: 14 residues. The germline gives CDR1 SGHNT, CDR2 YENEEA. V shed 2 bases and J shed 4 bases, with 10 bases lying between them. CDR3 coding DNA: TGTGCCAGCAGCTTATTTGCTCGGCCAGATACGCAGTATTTT. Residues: CASSLFARPDTQYF.

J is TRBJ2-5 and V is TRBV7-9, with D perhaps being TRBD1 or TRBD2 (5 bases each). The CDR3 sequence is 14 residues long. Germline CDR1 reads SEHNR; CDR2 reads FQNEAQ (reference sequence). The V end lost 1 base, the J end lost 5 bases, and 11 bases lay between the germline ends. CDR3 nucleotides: TGTGCCAGCAGCTTAGAGAGGGGAATGGAGACCCAGTACTTC. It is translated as CASSLERGMETQYF. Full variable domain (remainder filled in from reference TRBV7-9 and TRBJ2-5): DTGVSQNPRHKITKRGQNVTFRCDPISEHNRLYWYRQTLGQGPEFLTYFQNEAQLEKSRLLSDRFSAERPKGSFSTLEIQRTEQGDSAMYLCASSLERGMETQYFGPGTRLLVL.

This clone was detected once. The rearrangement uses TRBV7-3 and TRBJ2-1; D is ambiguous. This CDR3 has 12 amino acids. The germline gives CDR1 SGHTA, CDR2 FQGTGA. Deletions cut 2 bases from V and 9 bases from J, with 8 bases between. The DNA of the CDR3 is TGTGCCAGCAGCTTAGTAGGTGGTGAGCAGTTCTTC. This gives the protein CASSLVGGEQFF.

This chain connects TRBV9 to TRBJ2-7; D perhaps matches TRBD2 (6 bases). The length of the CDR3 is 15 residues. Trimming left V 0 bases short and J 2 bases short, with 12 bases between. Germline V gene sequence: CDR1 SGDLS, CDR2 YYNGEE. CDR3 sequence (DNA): TGTGCCAGCAGCGTAGTGGCGGGGCCGGCCTACGAGCAGTACTTC. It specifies CASSVVAGPAYEQYF.

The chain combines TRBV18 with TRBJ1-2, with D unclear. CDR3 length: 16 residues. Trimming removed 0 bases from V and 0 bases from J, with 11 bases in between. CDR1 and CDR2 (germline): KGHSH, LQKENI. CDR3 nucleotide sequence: TGTGCCAGCTCACCACCGTCATCTTACGCTAACTATGGCTACACCTTC. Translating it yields CASSPPSSYANYGYTF. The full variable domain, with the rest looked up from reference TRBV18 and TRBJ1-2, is NAGVMQNPRHLVRRRGQEARLRCSPMKGHSHVYWYRQLPEEGLKFMVYLQKENIIDESGMPKERFSAEFPKEGPSILRIQQVVRGDSAAYFCASSPPSSYANYGYTFGSGTRLTVV.

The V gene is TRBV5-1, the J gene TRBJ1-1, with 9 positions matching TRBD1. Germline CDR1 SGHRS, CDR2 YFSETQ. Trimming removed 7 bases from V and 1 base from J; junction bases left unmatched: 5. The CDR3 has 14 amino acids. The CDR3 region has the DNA TGCGCCAGCGGGACAGGGTTTGGGAACACTGAAGCTTTCTTT. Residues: CASGTGFGNTEAFF.

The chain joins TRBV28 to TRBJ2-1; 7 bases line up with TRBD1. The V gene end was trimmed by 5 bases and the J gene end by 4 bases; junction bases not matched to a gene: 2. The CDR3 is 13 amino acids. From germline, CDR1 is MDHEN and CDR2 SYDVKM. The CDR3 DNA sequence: TGTGCCAGCAGTAAACAGGGGTACAATGAGCAGTTCTTC. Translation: CASSKQGYNEQFF.

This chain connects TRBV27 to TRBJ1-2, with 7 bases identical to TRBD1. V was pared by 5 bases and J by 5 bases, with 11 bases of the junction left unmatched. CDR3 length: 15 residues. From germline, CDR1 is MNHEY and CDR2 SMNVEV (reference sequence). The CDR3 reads CASSPGQLLPYGYTF. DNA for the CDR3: TGTGCCAGCAGTCCGGGACAGCTTCTACCATATGGCTACACCTTC.

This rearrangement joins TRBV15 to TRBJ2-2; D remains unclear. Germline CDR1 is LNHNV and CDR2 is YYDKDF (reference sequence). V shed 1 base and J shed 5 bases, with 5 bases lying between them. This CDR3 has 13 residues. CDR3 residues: CATSRGRTGELFF. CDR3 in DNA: TGTGCCACCAGCAGAGGGCGAACCGGGGAGCTGTTTTTT.

CDR3 protein: CASSGGGPPSHEQYF. DNA for the CDR3: TGTGCCAGCAGCGGTGGGGGCCCACCTAGCCACGAGCAGTACTTC. This chain connects TRBV9 to TRBJ2-5; perhaps TRBD1 as D (6 bases). The J call is in doubt because the DNA end fits TRBJ2-7 better. CDR1 is SGDLS and CDR2 is YYNGEE in the germline V gene. The CDR3 spans 15 residues.

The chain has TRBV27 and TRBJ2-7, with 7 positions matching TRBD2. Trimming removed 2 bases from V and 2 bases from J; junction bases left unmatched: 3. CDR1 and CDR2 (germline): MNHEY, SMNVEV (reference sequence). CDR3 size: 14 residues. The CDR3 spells CASSLAGVAYEQYF. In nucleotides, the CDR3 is TGTGCCAGCAGTTTAGCGGGAGTGGCCTACGAGCAGTACTTC.

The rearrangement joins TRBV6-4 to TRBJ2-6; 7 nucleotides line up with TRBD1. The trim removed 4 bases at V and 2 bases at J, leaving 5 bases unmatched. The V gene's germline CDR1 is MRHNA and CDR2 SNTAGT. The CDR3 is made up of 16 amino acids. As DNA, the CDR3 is TGTGCCAGCAGTGCTCTAGGGGGCGCTGGGGCCAACGTCCTGACTTTC. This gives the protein CASSALGGAGANVLTF.

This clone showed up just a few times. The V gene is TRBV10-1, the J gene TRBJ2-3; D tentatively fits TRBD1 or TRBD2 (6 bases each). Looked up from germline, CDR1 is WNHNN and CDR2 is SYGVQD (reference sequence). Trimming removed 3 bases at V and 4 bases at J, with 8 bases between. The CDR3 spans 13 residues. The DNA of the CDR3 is TGCGCCAGCAGTGACCGGGGGCCAGATACGCAGTATTTT. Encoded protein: CASSDRGPDTQYF.

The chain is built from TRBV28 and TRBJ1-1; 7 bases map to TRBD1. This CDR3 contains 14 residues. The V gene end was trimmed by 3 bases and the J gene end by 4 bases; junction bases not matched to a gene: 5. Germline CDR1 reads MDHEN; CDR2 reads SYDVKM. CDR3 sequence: CASSFRQGGTEAFF. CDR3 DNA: TGTGCCAGCAGTTTCCGGCAGGGGGGCACTGAAGCTTTCTTT.

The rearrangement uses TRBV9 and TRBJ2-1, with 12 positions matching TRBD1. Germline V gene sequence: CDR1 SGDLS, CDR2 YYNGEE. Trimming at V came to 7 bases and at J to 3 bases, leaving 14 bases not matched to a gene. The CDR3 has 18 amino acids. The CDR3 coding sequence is TGTGCCAGCGGTACCCCGGGACAGGGGGCGCGGTTCTACAATGAGCAGTTCTTC. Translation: CASGTPGQGARFYNEQFF.